This T cell receptor beta chain was identified in a study of cytomegalovirus exposure and HLA in healthy donors. Study conclusions and caveats: Overall, some 160 TCR beta chains were annotated as cytomegalovirus-associated.

Some clones are missing from TCRdb's copy, which holds only in-frame ones; the method was immunoSEQ multiplex PCR. Among 100,000 to 150,000 clones listed, roughly 89% were seen once. The CDR3 totals 15 residues. Germline V gene data show CDR1 as KGHSH and CDR2 as LQKENI. V was clipped by 6 bases and J by 6 bases; unmatched bases: 6. With respect to this clone: Its antigen remains unidentified.

This sequence was found in a young woman in good health and CMV-seronegative. V is TRBV18 and J is TRBJ1-5; 12 bases line up with TRBD1. Sequenced: PBMCs. Here the CDR3 DNA reads TGTGCCAGCTCGCCGGGACAGGGGGCAGGTCAGCCCCAGCATTTT. Its protein is CASSPGQGAGQPQHF.